This T cell receptor (beta chain) comes out of a study of regulatory T cells in long-lasting Graves disease. Time point here: newly diagnosed GD, antithyroid drugs for less than 3 months. PBMC RNA was the source of the TCR library. This CDR3 contains 16 residues. Losses at the gene ends were 3 bases for V and 4 bases for J; bases not matched to a gene: 11. Germline-derived CDR1 and CDR2 are KGHSH and LQKENI. This clonotype was counted at least ten times. Construction of TCR beta libraries relied on iRepertoire HTBI primers and on Arm-PCR targeting CDR3 regions. In the source study's methods: Segment identification across samples yielded 62 TRBV and approximately 15 TRBJ segments. TCRdb fed the multiplex PCR reads into MiXCR, producing one record per CDR3 protein. These V and J calls are TCRdb output, not the study's own analysis. The table shows a few hundred thousand distinct CDR3 sequences, with 15% to 20% occurring only once.

These data also featured in a second study, about T cells in Graves' hyperthyroidism and ophthalmopathy. According to that study: The TCR CDR3 was amplified in a first-round RT-PCR using the HTBI primer set.

The chain employs TRBV18 and TRBJ1-1; 7 bases match TRBD1. The clonotype was recovered from a woman aged 18-29 years with Graves disease. Sequenced material: peripheral blood mononuclear cells (PBMCs), taken at new diagnosis, from a patient treated with antithyroid drugs. The CDR3 coding sequence is TGTGCCAGCTCACCCCGACAGGGTGGCGGATCCACTGAAGCTTTCTTT. Translating gives CASSPRQGGGSTEAFF.